Below, 26 T cell receptor beta chains from the same sample are listed, as sequenced in a study of T cell clones after liver transplantation. Sequenced by immunoSEQ multiplex PCR; TCRdb stores in-frame clones only, minus some. The sample contains fewer than 85,000 clones, around four fifths of which appear only once. Material: CD4+ T cells from blood, obtained at the 22-month timepoint. The receptor set was obtained from a human patient who received a liver transplant. The graft donor may have contributed some T cells.

On this clone: Compared with germline, one end of the junction differs, possibly owing to a read error. V usage is TRBV7-7 and J usage is TRBJ2-1; D is undetermined. This CDR3 has 16 residues. CDR1 is SSHAT, CDR2 FNYEAQ, per germline (reference sequence). CDR3 DNA: TGTGCTAGCAGCTTAGCCCCATCGGAACTACCAAATGAGCAGTTCTTC. Protein product: CASSLAPSELPNEQFF. Full variable domain (missing parts from reference TRBV7-7 and TRBJ2-1): GAGVSQSPRYKVTKRGQDVTLRCDPISSHATLYWYQQALGQGPEFLTYFNYEAQPDKSGLPSDRFSAERPEGSISTLTIQRTEQRDSAMYRCASSLAPSELPNEQFFGPGTRLTVL.

V gene TRBV5-5 combines with J gene TRBJ2-7, with TRBD1 matching over 10 bases. Germline CDR1 SGHKS, CDR2 YYEKEE (reference sequence). This CDR3 comprises 14 residues. The V segment lost 4 bases and the J segment 6 bases; nucleotides outside the gene matches: 7. CDR3 region: CASSQPGQGLEQYF. As DNA, the CDR3 is TGTGCCAGCAGCCAACCGGGACAGGGGCTCGAGCAGTACTTC.

This clone was observed once. The chain couples TRBV4-3 to TRBJ2-2; TRBD2 aligns across 14 bases. The V gene's germline CDR1 is LGHNA and CDR2 YSLEER. The CDR3 is 20 residues long. V shed 4 bases and J 5 bases; nucleotides not matched to a gene: 15. Written as DNA, the CDR3 is TGCGCCAGCAGCCGAAAGGCCGGGACTAGCGGGGGCCGGGGTACCGGGGAGCTGTTTTTT. This translates into CASSRKAGTSGGRGTGELFF.

To note about this clone: An end of the junction does not agree with germline; a read error may underlie this. The chain links TRBV18 to TRBJ2-1; D is tentatively TRBD1 or TRBD2 (5 bases each). The CDR3 length is 15 residues. Germline-derived CDR1 and CDR2 are KGHSH and LQKENI. CDR3 sequence: CASSPRRLAGNEQFF. In DNA form, the CDR3 reads TGTGCCAGCTCACCACGTAGGCTAGCAGGGAATGAACAGTTCTTC.

This rearrangement joins TRBV21-1 to TRBJ2-5; the table calls TRBD1, which could not be checked here. TRBV21-1 constitutes a pseudogene. The CDR3 is made up of 16 amino acids. The CDR3 region is CASSKYLDWAQETQYF. DNA of the CDR3: TGTGCCAGCAGCAAATATCTGGATTGGGCCCAAGAGACCCAGTACTTC.

This clone came up a few times. V usage is TRBV28 and J usage is TRBJ1-5; perhaps TRBD1 as D (6 bases). This CDR3 comprises 17 residues. Germline CDR1 and CDR2: MDHEN and SYDVKM. Trimming left V 5 bases short and J 2 bases short, with 19 bases between. CDR3 loop: CASSTNRDGQGNQPQHF. CDR3 sequence (DNA): TGTGCCAGCAGTACCAACAGGGACGGGCAGGGCAATCAGCCCCAGCATTTT.

This chain joins TRBV19 and TRBJ1-5, with a possible D match to TRBD1 (5 bases). Germline loops: CDR1 LNHDA, CDR2 SQIVND (reference sequence). This CDR3 is 14 amino acids long. The ends were cut back, 9 bases at V and 1 base at J, with 13 bases in the middle. The CDR3 region has the DNA TGTGCCAGCCTTCGGGGGGGGAGCAATCAGCCCCAGCATTTT. As protein: CASLRGGSNQPQHF.

The chain joins TRBV7-2 to TRBJ2-4, with D possibly TRBD1 on 7 matching bases. The V gene lost 7 bases and the J gene lost 4 bases, with 26 bases spanning the gap. Germline loops: CDR1 SGHTA, CDR2 FQGNSA. The CDR3 extends over 18 amino acids. The CDR3 spells CASTDQGGGSGLKNIQYF. CDR3 nucleotides: TGTGCCAGCACCGACCAAGGGGGCGGTAGCGGACTAAAAAACATTCAGTACTTC.

CDR3 coding DNA: TGTGCCAGCAGCAAACGAGCGGGATCCACAGATACGCAGTATTTT. Its protein product is CASSKRAGSTDTQYF. The chain joins TRBV11-3 to TRBJ2-3, with 7 bases aligning to TRBD2. Germline V gene sequence: CDR1 SGHNT, CDR2 YENEEA. Trimming cost V 5 bases and J 2 bases; bases outside gene matches: 7. The CDR3 is 15 residues long.

This clone was observed a single time. In DNA form, the CDR3 reads TGTGCCAGCAGCCTCAGTGGGACTAGCTTCTTC. Translation: CASSLSGTSFF. The gene calls are TRBV7-9 and TRBJ2-1; TRBD2 matches 9 bases. The junction had 6 bases not matched to a gene; V was cut back by 5 bases and J by 16 bases. The germline CDR1 and CDR2 sequences are SEHNR and FQNEAQ (reference sequence). The CDR3 extends over 11 amino acids.

The chain recombines TRBV28 with TRBJ2-1, with a tentative D call TRBD2 (6 bases). The V end was cut by 6 bases, the J end by 7 bases, with 16 bases between. This CDR3 region has 14 residues. Germline-derived CDR1 and CDR2 are MDHEN and SYDVKM. As DNA, the CDR3 is TGTGCCAGCAGCCTTGGGGTGACTAGAAATGAGCAGTTCTTC. As protein: CASSLGVTRNEQFF.

The V and J genes are TRBV4-3 and TRBJ2-3; D unclear. The ends were cut back, 1 base at V and 4 bases at J, with 6 bases in the middle. The CDR3 is made up of 13 amino acids. Germline CDR1 LGHNA, CDR2 YSLEER. The chain's CDR3 is CASSQVFPDTQYF. The DNA for the CDR3 is TGCGCCAGCAGCCAAGTTTTCCCAGATACGCAGTATTTT.

This clone was detected once. The chain links TRBV5-4 to TRBJ2-7; 13 bases agree with TRBD2. The CDR3 runs 15 residues. Germline V gene sequence: CDR1 SGHNT, CDR2 YYREEE (reference sequence). V lost 4 bases, J lost 4 bases, and 5 bases stayed unmatched. The CDR3 loop is CASSHPGLAGYEQYF. The CDR3 nucleotides read TGTGCCAGCAGCCACCCGGGACTAGCGGGGTACGAGCAGTACTTC.

The chain is built from TRBV7-2 and TRBJ2-3, with D unclear. Germline CDR1 and CDR2: SGHTA and FQGNSA. There are 13 residues in the CDR3. Trimming left V 0 bases short and J 10 bases short, with 11 bases between. The CDR3 spells CASSLAPSVAQYF. CDR3 coding DNA: TGTGCCAGCAGCTTAGCGCCGTCAGTCGCGCAGTATTTT.

J is TRBJ1-1 and V is TRBV10-3, with D perhaps TRBD1 (5 bases). The CDR3 has 14 amino acids. CDR1 ENHRY and CDR2 SYGVKD come from the germline V gene. Trimming took off 3 bases at V and 9 bases at J, with 17 bases between the two ends. The DNA for the CDR3 is TGTGCCATCAGTGACGGAATCCAGGGTTCGAAAGCTTTCTTT. Translated: CAISDGIQGSKAFF.

This rearrangement joins TRBV6-1 to TRBJ2-2; D gene uncertain. The CDR3 has 10 residues. V was trimmed by 3 bases and J by 9 bases, leaving 2 bases between them. From germline, CDR1 is MNHNS and CDR2 SASEGT. The CDR3 sequence: CASSDWELFF. The CDR3 nucleotides read TGTGCCAGCAGTGATTGGGAGCTGTTTTTT.

V is TRBV20-1 and J is TRBJ2-5, with a tentative D call TRBD2 (6 bases). Germline CDR1 reads DFQATT; CDR2 reads SNEGSKA (reference sequence). V dropped 4 bases and J dropped 4 bases, with 7 bases sitting between them. The CDR3 spans 11 residues. The chain's CDR3 is CSATGVETQYF. CDR3 nucleotide sequence: TGCAGTGCTACGGGGGTAGAGACCCAGTACTTC.

The chain links TRBV4-3 to TRBJ1-2, with D possibly matching TRBD1 (5 bases). This CDR3 has 14 residues. V was cut by 0 bases and J by 5 bases, with 10 bases left in between. The germline gives CDR1 LGHNA, CDR2 YSLEER. The CDR3 DNA reads as TGCGCCAGCAGCCAAGATCGGGGCAGTTATGGCTACACCTTC. Translation: CASSQDRGSYGYTF.

This chain connects TRBV18 to TRBJ1-1; 7 bases agree with TRBD1. Per germline, CDR1 KGHSH and CDR2 LQKENI. V lost 4 bases to trimming and J lost 1 base; unmatched junction nucleotides: 3. CDR3 length: 14 residues. CDR3: CASSRQGGNTEAFF. In DNA form, the CDR3 reads TGTGCCAGCTCACGACAGGGAGGGAACACTGAAGCTTTCTTT.

The rearrangement links TRBV18 to TRBJ2-2; 7 nucleotides line up with TRBD2. Germline trimming cut 4 bases from V and 0 bases from J; bases unmatched to any gene: 11. Germline CDR1 KGHSH, CDR2 LQKENI. CDR3 length equals 18 residues. CDR3 in DNA: TGTGCCAGCTCACAGTCGCTAGCGGCTGGCGCGAACACCGGGGAGCTGTTTTTT. It yields the protein CASSQSLAAGANTGELFF.

The V call is TRBV7-2, the J call TRBJ2-1; tentative D call: TRBD1 (5 bases). Germline V gene data show CDR1 as SGHTA and CDR2 as FQGNSA. The V and J ends lost 5 bases and 6 bases respectively, with 14 bases between them. The CDR3 is 14 amino acids. The CDR3 DNA reads as TGTGCCAGCAGCCCCAGCCGGCAGGGCAATGAGCAGTTCTTC. It yields the protein CASSPSRQGNEQFF.

The rearrangement uses TRBV5-1 and TRBJ1-6; D may be TRBD1 (5 bases). There are 15 residues in the CDR3. V lost 6 bases and J lost 5, with 15 bases in between. Germline CDR1 is SGHRS and CDR2 is YFSETQ. The CDR3 sequence: CASIWARGDNSPLHF. In DNA, the CDR3 is TGCGCCAGCATCTGGGCCAGAGGGGATAATTCACCCCTCCACTTT. The full variable domain, completed using reference TRBV5-1 and TRBJ1-6, is KAGVTQTPRYLIKTRGQQVTLSCSPISGHRSVSWYQQTPGQGLQFLFEYFSETQRNKGNFPGRFSGRQFSNSRSEMNVSTLELGDSALYLCASIWARGDNSPLHFGNGTRLTVT.

V is TRBV19 and J is TRBJ2-3, with D uncertain. The germline V gene encodes CDR1 LNHDA and CDR2 SQIVND (reference sequence). This CDR3 is built from 16 residues. V was pared by 3 bases and J by 0 bases, with 13 bases between. The CDR3 loop is CASSIFPETSTDTQYF. Written as DNA, the CDR3 is TGTGCCAGTAGTATTTTCCCCGAAACCAGCACAGATACGCAGTATTTT.

This chain links TRBV28 with TRBJ2-1; 7 bases match TRBD2. Unmatched junction bases numbered 3, after V lost 3 bases and J lost 4 bases. From germline, CDR1 is MDHEN and CDR2 SYDVKM. The CDR3 extends over 14 amino acids. CDR3 nucleotide sequence: TGTGCCAGCAGTTTTGCTAGCGGTTACAATGAGCAGTTCTTC. It encodes CASSFASGYNEQFF.

V is TRBV5-6 and J is TRBJ2-5, with D unresolved. The CDR3 sequence is 13 residues long. V was pared by 2 bases and J by 5 bases, with 10 bases between. The germline V gene has CDR1 SGHDT and CDR2 YYEEEE. CDR3 loop: CASSLNGLETQYF. The CDR3 DNA reads TGTGCCAGCAGCTTAAATGGTTTGGAGACCCAGTACTTC.

The chain is built from TRBV10-1 and TRBJ1-5, with D tentatively TRBD1 (5 bases). The CDR3 runs to 16 residues. Germline V lookup: CDR1 WNHNN, CDR2 SYGVQD (reference sequence). V gave up 10 bases and J gave up 0 bases, with 19 bases separating them. CDR3 nucleotides: TGCGCCACGGAAACCGGACACCTTAATAGCAATCAGCCCCAGCATTTT. Protein: CATETGHLNSNQPQHF.